Shown below are 12 T cell receptor beta chains from a single sample sequenced in a study of T cells in Graves' hyperthyroidism and ophthalmopathy. There were TCR beta CDR3 regions amplified from RNA transcripts. In the first-round RT-PCR of the TCR CDR3, the HTBI primer set was used. One entry per CDR3 protein, called by TCRdb with MiXCR from the multiplex PCR reads. The table includes under 250,000 distinct CDR3 sequences, more than 15% detected once. Sequenced input: blood. These receptors were obtained from a man aged 50-60 years with Graves' hyperthyroidism.

A note on this clonotype: At one boundary the junction diverges from the germline segment, which might be a read error. The V and J genes are TRBV5-5 and TRBJ2-2; D unclear. This CDR3 is built from 14 residues. The germline CDR1 and CDR2 sequences are SGHKS and YYEKEE (reference sequence). The chain's CDR3 is CASSLTSGSRELFF. DNA for the CDR3: TGCGCCAGCAGCTTGACTTCCGGGTCGCGGGAGCTGTTTTTT.

About this clonotype itself: With a much larger clone just one base away, this may be a read error. The V gene is TRBV2, the J gene TRBJ1-1; a weak D match, TRBD1 (6 bases). The V gene lost 5 bases and the J gene lost 7 bases, with 14 bases spanning the gap. CDR3 length: 13 amino acids. Germline V lookup: CDR1 SNHLY, CDR2 FYNNEI. The CDR3 DNA sequence: TGTGCCAGCAGTTGGACAGCGGAGGATGAAGCTTTCTTT. Translating gives CASSWTAEDEAFF.

This clonotype came up many times. This chain links TRBV24-1 with TRBJ2-3; D is unclear. Per the germline V gene, CDR1 is KGHDR and CDR2 is SFDVKD. V was pared by 3 bases and J by 6 bases, with 9 bases between. The CDR3 length is 13 residues. The CDR3 region is CATSDGRGDTQYF. CDR3 DNA sequence: TGTGCCACCAGTGATGGGCGTGGGGATACGCAGTATTTT.

This clonotype was found many times. V gene TRBV5-1 combines with J gene TRBJ1-2, with D possibly matching TRBD1 (5 bases). This CDR3 spans 13 amino acids. V lost 0 bases and J 7 bases, leaving 10 bases between the germline ends. CDR1 SGHRS and CDR2 YFSETQ come from the germline V gene. The CDR3 region has the DNA TGCGCCAGCAGCTTGGCCATCCAGGGTGGCTACACCTTC. Protein: CASSLAIQGGYTF. The full variable domain, with the rest looked up from reference TRBV5-1 and TRBJ1-2, is KAGVTQTPRYLIKTRGQQVTLSCSPISGHRSVSWYQQTPGQGLQFLFEYFSETQRNKGNFPGRFSGRQFSNSRSEMNVSTLELGDSALYLCASSLAIQGGYTFGSGTRLTVV.

This clonotype came up a few times. This chain connects TRBV24-1 to TRBJ2-3; TRBD2 agrees at 7 bases. CDR3 size: 17 residues. Per germline, CDR1 KGHDR and CDR2 SFDVKD. J gave up 0 bases and V 1 base, and 6 bases lay outside the gene matches. The CDR3 loop is CATSDFDSGASTDTQYF. CDR3 nucleotides: TGTGCCACCAGTGATTTTGACAGCGGGGCTAGCACAGATACGCAGTATTTT.

With respect to this clonotype: A much larger clonotype is one base distant, so this may be a read error. This rearrangement joins TRBV12-3 or TRBV12-4 to TRBJ1-2; weak D call: TRBD1 (5 bases). The CDR3 sequence is 13 residues long. V lost 5 bases, J lost 6 bases, and 13 bases lay in between. CDR3 residues: CASSGGGTHGYTF. CDR3 DNA: TGTGCCAGCAGTGGCGGGGGGACCCATGGCTACACCTTC.

V gene TRBV6-1 combines with J gene TRBJ1-5; D gene unclear. CDR1 MNHNS and CDR2 SASEGT come from the germline V gene. This CDR3 is built from 13 residues. The V and J ends lost 5 bases and 3 bases respectively, with 8 bases between them. The CDR3 sequence: CASSTNSNQPQHF. The CDR3 region has the DNA TGTGCCAGCAGTACCAACTCCAATCAGCCCCAGCATTTT.

The V and J genes are TRBV9 and TRBJ1-2, with a possible D match to TRBD1 (6 bases). V dropped 4 bases and J dropped 4 bases, with 14 bases sitting between them. The CDR3 contains 14 residues. Per germline, CDR1 SGDLS and CDR2 YYNGEE. CDR3 loop: CASSPGGGIYGYTF. CDR3 nucleotides: TGTGCCAGCAGCCCGGGGGGCGGCATCTATGGCTACACCTTC.

This clonotype was seen repeatedly, ten times or more. This chain connects TRBV12-3 or TRBV12-4 to TRBJ1-3; D possibly corresponds to TRBD1 (5 bases). The CDR3 consists of 17 residues. Between the trimmed V and J ends, which lost 6 bases and 0 bases, there was a span of 18 bases. CDR3 loop: CASSTPSGRFSGNTIYF. The CDR3 region has the DNA TGTGCCAGCAGCACCCCTTCGGGACGGTTCTCTGGAAACACCATATATTTT.

This clonotype was counted only a few times. The chain carries TRBV20-1 and TRBJ1-5; a weak D match, TRBD1 (5 bases). Germline CDR1 and CDR2: DFQATT and SNEGSKA (reference sequence). V lost 2 bases to trimming and J lost 3 bases, with 11 bases between them. The CDR3 is 14 residues long. CDR3 sequence: CSARRDVLNQPQHF. For the CDR3, the DNA is TGCAGTGCTAGAAGGGACGTTCTCAATCAGCCCCAGCATTTT.

Many counts were recorded for this clonotype. The chain carries TRBV6-2 or TRBV6-3 and TRBJ2-1, with D perhaps matching TRBD2 (5 bases). The V end lost 1 base, the J end lost 7 bases, and 8 bases lay between the germline ends. The CDR3 extends over 13 amino acids. The germline CDR1 and CDR2 sequences are MNHEY and SVGEGT. The CDR3 DNA reads TGTGCCAGCAGTTACTGGGAGACAAATGAGCAGTTCTTC. Its protein product is CASSYWETNEQFF.

This clonotype was seen repeatedly, ten times or more. The J gene is TRBJ2-7, the V gene TRBV7-8, with D tentatively TRBD2 (5 bases). Looked up from germline, CDR1 is SGHVS and CDR2 is FQNEAQ. The length of the CDR3 is 15 residues. Trimming cost V 7 bases and J 1 base, with 17 bases left between them. DNA of the CDR3: TGTGCCAGCATTAAAACACGGGGATCTTCCTACGAGCAGTACTTC. It encodes CASIKTRGSSYEQYF.